This TCR beta chain was recorded in a study of response to subunit inactivated influenza vaccine. Per the germline V gene, CDR1 is SGHRS and CDR2 is YFSETQ. The V gene lost 4 bases and the J gene lost 2 bases, with 13 bases spanning the gap. The CDR3 contains 15 residues. TCRdb recomputed calls from the RT-PCR reads with MiXCR, one row per CDR3 protein. The sample shows fewer than 650,000 distinct CDR3 sequences, approximately 13% of them seen only once. The receptor's source is a middle-aged man who received an inactivated influenza vaccine. The starting material was PBMCs from blood, obtained 45 days after vaccination. The V call is TRBV5-1, the J call TRBJ1-5, with unresolved D. The CDR3 spells CASSPGDFGNQPQHF. CDR3 coding DNA: TGCGCCAGCAGCCCAGGAGACTTCGGCAATCAGCCCCAGCATTTT.